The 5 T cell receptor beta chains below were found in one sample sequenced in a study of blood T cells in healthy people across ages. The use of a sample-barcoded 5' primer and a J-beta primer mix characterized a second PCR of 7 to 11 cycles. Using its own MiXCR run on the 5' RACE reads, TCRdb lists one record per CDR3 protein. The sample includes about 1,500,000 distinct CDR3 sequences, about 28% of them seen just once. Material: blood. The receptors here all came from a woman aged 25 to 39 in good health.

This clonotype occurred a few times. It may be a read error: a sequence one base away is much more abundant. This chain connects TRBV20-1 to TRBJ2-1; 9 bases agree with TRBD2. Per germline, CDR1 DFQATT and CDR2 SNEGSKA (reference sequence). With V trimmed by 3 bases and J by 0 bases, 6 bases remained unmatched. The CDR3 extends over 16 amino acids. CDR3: CSASLRGGDSYNEQFF. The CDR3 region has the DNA TGCAGTGCTAGTTTGCGGGGGGGTGACTCCTACAATGAGCAGTTCTTC.

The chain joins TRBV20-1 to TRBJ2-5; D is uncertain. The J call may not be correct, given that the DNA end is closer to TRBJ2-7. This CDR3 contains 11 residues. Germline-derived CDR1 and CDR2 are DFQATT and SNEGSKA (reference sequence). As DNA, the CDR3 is TGCAGTGCTAAAGACCGATACGAGCAGTACTTC. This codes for CSAKDRYEQYF.

The CDR3 DNA is TGTGCCAGCAAGATCCGCGGGGGCCAAGATACGCAGTATTTT. This sequence encodes CASKIRGGQDTQYF. V gene TRBV12-3 or TRBV12-4 combines with J gene TRBJ2-3, with D possibly being TRBD2 (7 bases). This CDR3 spans 14 amino acids. V was pared by 7 bases and J by 5 bases, with 16 bases between.

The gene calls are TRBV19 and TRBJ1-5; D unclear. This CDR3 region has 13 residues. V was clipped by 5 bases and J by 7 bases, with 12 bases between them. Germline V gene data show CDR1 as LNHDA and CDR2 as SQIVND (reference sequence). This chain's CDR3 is CASSGSGGQPQHF. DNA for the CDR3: TGTGCCAGTAGTGGTTCCGGAGGACAGCCCCAGCATTTT.

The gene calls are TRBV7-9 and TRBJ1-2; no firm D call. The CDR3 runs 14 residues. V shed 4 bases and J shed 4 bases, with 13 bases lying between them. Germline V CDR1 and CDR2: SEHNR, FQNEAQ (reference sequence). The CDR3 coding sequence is TGTGCCAGCAGCTCCGGCTTACGGCTCTATGGCTACACCTTC. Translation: CASSSGLRLYGYTF.